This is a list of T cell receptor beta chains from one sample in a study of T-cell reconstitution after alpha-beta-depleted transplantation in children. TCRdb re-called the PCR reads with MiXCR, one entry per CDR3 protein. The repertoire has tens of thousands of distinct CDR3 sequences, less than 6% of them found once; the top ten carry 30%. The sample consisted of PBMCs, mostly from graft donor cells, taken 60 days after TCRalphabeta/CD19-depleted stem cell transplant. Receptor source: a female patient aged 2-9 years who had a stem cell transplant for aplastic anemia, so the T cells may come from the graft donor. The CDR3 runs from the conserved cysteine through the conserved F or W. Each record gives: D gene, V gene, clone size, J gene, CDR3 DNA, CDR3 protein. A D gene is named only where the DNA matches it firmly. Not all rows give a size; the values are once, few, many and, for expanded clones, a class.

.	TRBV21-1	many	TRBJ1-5	TGTGCCAGCAGCAAAACAGAAGTGGGTCAGCCCCAGCATTTT	CASSKTEVGQPQHF
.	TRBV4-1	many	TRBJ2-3	TGCGCCAGCAGCCAAGTTGACCTCACAGATACGCAGTATTTT	CASSQVDLTDTQYF
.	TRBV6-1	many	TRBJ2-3	TGTGCCAGTGCCAGGGACCGAAACACAGATACGCAGTATTTT	CASARDRNTDTQYF
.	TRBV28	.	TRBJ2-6	TGTGCCAGCAGTGTGACCTCTGGGGCCAACGTCCTGACTTTC	CASSVTSGANVLTF
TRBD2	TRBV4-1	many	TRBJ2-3	TGCGCCAGCAGCCAAGATTCGGGACTAGCCGGCACAGATACGCAGTATTTT	CASSQDSGLAGTDTQYF
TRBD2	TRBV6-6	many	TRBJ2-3	TGTGCCAGCAGTCCCGGGGGGGGGGGGACCGATACGCAGTATTTT	CASSPGGGGTDTQYF
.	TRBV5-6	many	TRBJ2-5	TGTGCCAGCAGCTTGTATCTGCCTCTCCAAGAGACCCAGTACTTC	CASSLYLPLQETQYF
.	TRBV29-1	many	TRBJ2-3	TGCAGCGTTGATCTTGGGCAGGCCACAGATACGCAGTATTTT	CSVDLGQATDTQYF
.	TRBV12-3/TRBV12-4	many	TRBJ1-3	TGTGCCAGCAGCTCGTTTGGGCCCAGCTCTGGAAACACCATATATTTT	CASSSFGPSSGNTIYF
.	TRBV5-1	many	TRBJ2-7	TGCGCCAGCAGCGCCGCAGGGTACGAGCAGTACTTC	CASSAAGYEQYF
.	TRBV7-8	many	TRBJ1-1	TGTGCCAGCAGCTTAGGGACGGTGAACACTGAAGCTTTCTTT	CASSLGTVNTEAFF
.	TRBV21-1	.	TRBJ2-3	TGTGCCAGCAGCAAAGCGCGCCGACAGGGTGGCACAGATACGCAGTATTTT	CASSKARRQGGTDTQYF
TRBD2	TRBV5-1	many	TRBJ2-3	TGCGCCAGCAGCTTGGAGGGGACTAGCGGGTCTATGGCAGATACGCAGTATTTT	CASSLEGTSGSMADTQYF
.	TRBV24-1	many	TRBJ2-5	TGTGCCACCAGTGACCCTACAGGGGAGGGGGAGACCCAGTACTTC	CATSDPTGEGETQYF
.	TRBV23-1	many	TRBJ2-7	TGCGCCAGCAGCCCACCCGACTCCCCCTACGAGCAGTACTTC	CASSPPDSPYEQYF
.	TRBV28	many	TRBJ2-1	TGTGCCAGCAGTTTTCAGGGACTGGCGTCCTACAATGAGCAGTTCTTC	CASSFQGLASYNEQFF
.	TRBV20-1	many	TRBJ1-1	TGCAGTGCTAGACCACAGGGAATGAACACTGAAGCTTTCTTT	CSARPQGMNTEAFF
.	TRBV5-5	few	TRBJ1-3	TGTGCCAGCAGCTTGGATCTCGCAGGGTCTGGAAACACCATATATTTT	CASSLDLAGSGNTIYF
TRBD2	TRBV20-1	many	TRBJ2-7	TGCAGTGCTAGCCAAGCGGGGACCTCCTACGAGCAGTACTTC	CSASQAGTSYEQYF
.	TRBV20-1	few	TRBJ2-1	TGCAGTGCTAGAGTTGGCAGGAGCTCCTACAATGAGCAGTTCTTC	CSARVGRSSYNEQFF
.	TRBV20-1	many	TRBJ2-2	TGCAGTGCTAGAGGTTATGGCGGACCTTTGAACACCGGGGAGCTGTTTTTT	CSARGYGGPLNTGELFF
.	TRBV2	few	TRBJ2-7	TGTGCCAGCAGTGAGGGGCAGTGGGCGCAGTACTTC	CASSEGQWAQYF
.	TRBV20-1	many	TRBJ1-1	TGCAGTGCTAAATGGGGGAAGAACACTGAAGCTTTCTTT	CSAKWGKNTEAFF
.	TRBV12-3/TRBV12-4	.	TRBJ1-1	TGTGCCAGCAGTTTACTCGGTCACACTGAAGCTTTCTTT	CASSLLGHTEAFF
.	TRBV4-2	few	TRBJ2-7	TGTGCCAGCAGCCAGGAGCGGGACAAACACTACGAGCAGTACTTC	CASSQERDKHYEQYF
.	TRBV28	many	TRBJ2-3	TGTGCCAGCAGTCCCAGACGTTTCACAGATACGCAGTATTTT	CASSPRRFTDTQYF
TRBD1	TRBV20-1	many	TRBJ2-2	TGCAGTGCTCTAAAAGGGCAGGGGGCCTCCGGGGAGCTGTTTTTT	CSALKGQGASGELFF
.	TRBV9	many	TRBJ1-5	TGTGCCAGCAGCGTAGGGGTTAGCAATCAGCCCCAGCATTTT	CASSVGVSNQPQHF
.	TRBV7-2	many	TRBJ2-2	TGTGCCAGCAGCTTAGTGTTCGACGGGGAGCTGTTTTTT	CASSLVFDGELFF
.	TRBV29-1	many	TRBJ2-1	TGCAGCGTTCCCTTACCCTCCTACAATGAGCAGTTCTTC	CSVPLPSYNEQFF
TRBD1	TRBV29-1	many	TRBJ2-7	TGCAGCGCCCGGACAGGGGATACCGAGCAGTACTTC	CSARTGDTEQYF
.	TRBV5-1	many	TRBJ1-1	TGCGCCAGCAGACAGGCATTGAACACTGAAGCTTTCTTT	CASRQALNTEAFF
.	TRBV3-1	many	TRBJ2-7	TGTGCCAGCAGCCAAGCCGGGGCGGACCCGAGGTACGAGCAGTACTTC	CASSQAGADPRYEQYF
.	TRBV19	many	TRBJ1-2	TGTGCCAGTAGTATAGACATCTCTAACTATGGCTACACCTTC	CASSIDISNYGYTF
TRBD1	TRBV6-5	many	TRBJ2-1	TGTGCCAGCAGACGGGACAGGGGCTCCTACAATGAGCAGTTCTTC	CASRRDRGSYNEQFF
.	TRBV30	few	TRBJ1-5	TGTGCCTGGAGTGTAGGACGAAGGACAGCCTTCAATCAGCCCCAGCATTTT	CAWSVGRRTAFNQPQHF
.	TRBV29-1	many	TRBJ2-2	TGCAGCGGTGGGGTGGGGGCCGGGGAGCTGTTTTTT	CSGGVGAGELFF
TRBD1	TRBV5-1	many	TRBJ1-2	TGCGCCAGCAGCTTGGAACCGGGACAGGGAAACTATGGCTACACCTTC	CASSLEPGQGNYGYTF
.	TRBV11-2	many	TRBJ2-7	TGTGCCAGCAGGGGGAGTTTGGTAGACTACGAGCAGTACTTC	CASRGSLVDYEQYF
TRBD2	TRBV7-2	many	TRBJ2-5	TGTGCCAGCAGCTCCCACAGGGTCGGACTAGCGGGACAAGAGACCCAGTACTTC	CASSSHRVGLAGQETQYF
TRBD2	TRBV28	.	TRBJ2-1	TGTGCCAGCAGTCCAGGGACTAGCGGGAGGGCCCTGGGGGAGCAGTTCTTC	CASSPGTSGRALGEQFF
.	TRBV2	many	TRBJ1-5	TGTGCCAGCAGTGTATGGGCTGGAGATCAGCCCCAGCATTTT	CASSVWAGDQPQHF
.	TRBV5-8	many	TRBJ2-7	TGTGCCAGCAGCTTGGTAGGCAGTGACTACGAGCAGTACTTC	CASSLVGSDYEQYF
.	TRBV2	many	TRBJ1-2	TGTGCCAGCAGTACAGCTAACTATGGCTACACCTTC	CASSTANYGYTF
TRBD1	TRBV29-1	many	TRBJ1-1	TGCAGCGTTGAAAAGGGGGCGAACACTGAAGCTTTCTTT	CSVEKGANTEAFF
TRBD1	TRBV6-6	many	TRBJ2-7	TGTGCCAGCAGTTCGAACAGGGGGCCGGGCGAGCAGTACTTC	CASSSNRGPGEQYF
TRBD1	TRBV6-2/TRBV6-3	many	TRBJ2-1	TGTGCCAGCAGTCGGGACAGTCCTCGCGGCTCCTACAATGAGCAGTTCTTC	CASSRDSPRGSYNEQFF